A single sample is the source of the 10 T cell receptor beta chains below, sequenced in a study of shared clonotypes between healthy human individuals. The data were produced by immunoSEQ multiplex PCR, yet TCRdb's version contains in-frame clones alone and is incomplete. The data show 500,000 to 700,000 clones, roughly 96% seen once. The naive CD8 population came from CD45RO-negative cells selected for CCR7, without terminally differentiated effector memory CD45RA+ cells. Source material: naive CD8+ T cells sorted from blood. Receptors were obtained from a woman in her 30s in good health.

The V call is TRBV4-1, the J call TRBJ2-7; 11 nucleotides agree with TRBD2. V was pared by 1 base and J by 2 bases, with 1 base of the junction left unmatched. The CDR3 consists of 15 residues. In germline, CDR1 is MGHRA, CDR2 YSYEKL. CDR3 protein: CASSQASGRTYEQYF. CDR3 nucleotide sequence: TGCGCCAGCAGCCAAGCTAGCGGGAGGACCTACGAGCAGTACTTC.

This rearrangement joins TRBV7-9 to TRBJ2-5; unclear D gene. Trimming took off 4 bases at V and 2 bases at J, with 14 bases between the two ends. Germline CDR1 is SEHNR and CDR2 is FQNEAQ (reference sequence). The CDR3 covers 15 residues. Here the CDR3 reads CASSSWMREQETQYF. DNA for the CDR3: TGTGCCAGCAGCTCATGGATGCGAGAACAAGAGACCCAGTACTTC.

CDR3 nucleotides: TGTGCCAGCAGACTAGCGGGAGACAATGAGCAGTTCTTC. This encodes CASRLAGDNEQFF. The chain combines TRBV2 with TRBJ2-1; TRBD2 aligns across 11 bases. The V gene's germline CDR1 is SNHLY and CDR2 FYNNEI. CDR3 length: 13 amino acids. V lost 6 bases and J lost 5; bases outside the gene matches: 0.

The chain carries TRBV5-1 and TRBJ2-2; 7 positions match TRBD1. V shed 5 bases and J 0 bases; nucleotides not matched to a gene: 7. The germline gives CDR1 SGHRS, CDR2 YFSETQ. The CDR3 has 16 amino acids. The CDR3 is CASSHGQVSNTGELFF. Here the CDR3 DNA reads TGCGCCAGCAGTCACGGACAGGTTTCGAACACCGGGGAGCTGTTTTTT.

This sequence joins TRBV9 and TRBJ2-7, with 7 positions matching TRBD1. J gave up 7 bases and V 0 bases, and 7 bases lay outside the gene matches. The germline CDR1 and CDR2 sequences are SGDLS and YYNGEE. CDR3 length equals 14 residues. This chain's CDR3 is CASSVGQGRGEQYF. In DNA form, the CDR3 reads TGTGCCAGCAGCGTAGGACAGGGTCGAGGAGAGCAGTACTTC.

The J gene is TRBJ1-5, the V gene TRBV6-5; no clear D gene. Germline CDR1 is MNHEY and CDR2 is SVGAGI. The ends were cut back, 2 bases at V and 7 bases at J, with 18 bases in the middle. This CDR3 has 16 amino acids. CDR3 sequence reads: CASSYQDPVLGQPQHF. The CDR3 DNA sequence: TGTGCCAGCAGTTACCAAGACCCAGTCTTGGGCCAGCCCCAGCATTTT.

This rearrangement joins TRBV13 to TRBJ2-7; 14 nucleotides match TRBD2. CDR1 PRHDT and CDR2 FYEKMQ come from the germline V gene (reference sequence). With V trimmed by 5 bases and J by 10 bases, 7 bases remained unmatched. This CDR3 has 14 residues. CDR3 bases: TGTGCCAGCAGCCCGGGACTAGCGGGAGCAGGACAGTACTTC. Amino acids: CASSPGLAGAGQYF. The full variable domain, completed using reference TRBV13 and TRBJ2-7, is AAGVIQSPRHLIKEKRETATLKCYPIPRHDTVYWYQQGPGQDPQFLISFYEKMQSDKGSIPDRFSAQQFSDYHSELNMSSLELGDSALYFCASSPGLAGAGQYFGPGTRLTVT.

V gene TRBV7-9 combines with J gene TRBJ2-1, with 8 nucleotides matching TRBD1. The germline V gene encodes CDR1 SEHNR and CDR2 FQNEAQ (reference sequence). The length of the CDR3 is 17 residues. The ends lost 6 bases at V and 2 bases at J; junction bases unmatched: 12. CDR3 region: CASSTMGDRRTYNEQFF. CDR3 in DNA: TGTGCCAGCAGTACCATGGGGGACAGGAGAACCTACAATGAGCAGTTCTTC.

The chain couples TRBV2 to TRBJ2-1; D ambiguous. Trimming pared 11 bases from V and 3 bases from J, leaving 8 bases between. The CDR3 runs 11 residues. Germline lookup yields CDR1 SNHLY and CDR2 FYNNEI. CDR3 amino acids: CAWADYNEQFF. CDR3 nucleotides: TGTGCCTGGGCGGACTACAATGAGCAGTTCTTC.

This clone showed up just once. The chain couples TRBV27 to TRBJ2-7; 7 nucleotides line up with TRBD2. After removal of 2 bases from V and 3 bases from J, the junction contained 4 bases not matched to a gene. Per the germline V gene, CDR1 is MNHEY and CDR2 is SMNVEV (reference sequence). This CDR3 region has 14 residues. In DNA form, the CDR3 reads TGTGCCAGCAGTTTAAGTCTAGCGGACTACGAGCAGTACTTC. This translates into CASSLSLADYEQYF.